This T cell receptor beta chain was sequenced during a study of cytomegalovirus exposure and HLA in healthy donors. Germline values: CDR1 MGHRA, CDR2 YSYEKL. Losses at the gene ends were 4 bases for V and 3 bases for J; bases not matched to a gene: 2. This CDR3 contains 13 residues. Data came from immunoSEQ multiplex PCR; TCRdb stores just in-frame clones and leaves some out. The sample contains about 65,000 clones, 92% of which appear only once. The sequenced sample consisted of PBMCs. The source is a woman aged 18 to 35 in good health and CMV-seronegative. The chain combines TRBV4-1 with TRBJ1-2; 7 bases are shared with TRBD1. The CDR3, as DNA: TGCGCCAGCAGCCCGCAGGGGGACTATGGCTACACCTTC. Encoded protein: CASSPQGDYGYTF.